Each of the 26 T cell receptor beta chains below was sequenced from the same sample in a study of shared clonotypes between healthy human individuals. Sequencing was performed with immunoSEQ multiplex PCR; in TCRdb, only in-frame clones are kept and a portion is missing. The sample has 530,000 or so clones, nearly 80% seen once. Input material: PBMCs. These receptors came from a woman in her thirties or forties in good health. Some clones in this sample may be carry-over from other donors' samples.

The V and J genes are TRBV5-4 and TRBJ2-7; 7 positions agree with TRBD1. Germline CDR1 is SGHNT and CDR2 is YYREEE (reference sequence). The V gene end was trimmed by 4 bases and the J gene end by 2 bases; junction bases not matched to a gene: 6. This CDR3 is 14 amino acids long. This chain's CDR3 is CASSARDSPYEQYF. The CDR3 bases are TGTGCCAGCAGCGCCCGGGACAGTCCCTACGAGCAGTACTTC.

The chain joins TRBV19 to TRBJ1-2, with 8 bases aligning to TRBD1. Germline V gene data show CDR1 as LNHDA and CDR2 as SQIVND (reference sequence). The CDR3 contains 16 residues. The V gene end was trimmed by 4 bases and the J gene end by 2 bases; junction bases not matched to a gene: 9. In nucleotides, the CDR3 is TGTGCCAGTAGTAATCCACGACAGGGGTTAAACTATGGCTACACCTTC. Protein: CASSNPRQGLNYGYTF. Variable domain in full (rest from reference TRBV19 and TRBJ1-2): DGGITQSPKYLFRKEGQNVTLSCEQNLNHDAMYWYRQDPGQGLRLIYYSQIVNDFQKGDIAEGYSVSREKKESFPLTVTSAQKNPTAFYLCASSNPRQGLNYGYTFGSGTRLTVV.

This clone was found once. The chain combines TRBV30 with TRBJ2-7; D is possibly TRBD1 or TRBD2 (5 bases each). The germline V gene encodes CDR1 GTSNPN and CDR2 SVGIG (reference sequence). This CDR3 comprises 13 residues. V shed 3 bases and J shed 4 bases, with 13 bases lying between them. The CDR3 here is CAWSRGDLYEQYF. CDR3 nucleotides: TGTGCCTGGAGCCGAGGGGATCTATACGAGCAGTACTTC.

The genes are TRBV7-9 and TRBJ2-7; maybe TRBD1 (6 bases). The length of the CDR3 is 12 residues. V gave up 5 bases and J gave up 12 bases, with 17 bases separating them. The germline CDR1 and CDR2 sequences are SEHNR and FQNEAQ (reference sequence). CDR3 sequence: CASSHREQGRYF. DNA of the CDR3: TGTGCCAGCAGCCACCGCGAACAGGGACGGTACTTC.

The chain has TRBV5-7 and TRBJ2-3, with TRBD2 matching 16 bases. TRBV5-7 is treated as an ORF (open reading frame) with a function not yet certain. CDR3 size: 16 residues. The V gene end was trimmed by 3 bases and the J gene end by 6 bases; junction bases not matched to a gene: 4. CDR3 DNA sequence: TGTGCCAGCAGCTCGGGACTAGCGGGAGGGAGGGATACGCAGTATTTT. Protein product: CASSSGLAGGRDTQYF.

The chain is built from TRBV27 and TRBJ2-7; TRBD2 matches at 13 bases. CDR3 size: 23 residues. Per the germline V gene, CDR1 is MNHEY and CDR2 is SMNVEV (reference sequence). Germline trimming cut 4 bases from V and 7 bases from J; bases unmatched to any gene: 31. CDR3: CASSSVAHAGGVRLAGGPREQYF. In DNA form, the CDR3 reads TGTGCCAGCAGTTCCGTAGCCCACGCAGGGGGCGTCCGACTAGCGGGAGGTCCGCGGGAGCAGTACTTC.

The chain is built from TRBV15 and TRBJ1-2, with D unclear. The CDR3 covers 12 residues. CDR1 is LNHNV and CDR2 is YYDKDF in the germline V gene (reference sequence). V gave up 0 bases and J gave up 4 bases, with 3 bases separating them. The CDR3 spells CATSRDSYGYTF. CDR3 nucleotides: TGTGCCACCAGCAGAGACAGCTATGGCTACACCTTC.

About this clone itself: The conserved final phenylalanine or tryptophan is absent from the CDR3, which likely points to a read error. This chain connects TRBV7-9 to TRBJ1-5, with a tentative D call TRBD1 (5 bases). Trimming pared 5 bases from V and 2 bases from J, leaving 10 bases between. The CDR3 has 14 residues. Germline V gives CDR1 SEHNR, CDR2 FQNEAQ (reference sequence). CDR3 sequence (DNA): TGTGCCAGCAGCCCGGGGGATGGCAATCAGCCCCAGCATCTT. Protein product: CASSPGDGNQPQHL.

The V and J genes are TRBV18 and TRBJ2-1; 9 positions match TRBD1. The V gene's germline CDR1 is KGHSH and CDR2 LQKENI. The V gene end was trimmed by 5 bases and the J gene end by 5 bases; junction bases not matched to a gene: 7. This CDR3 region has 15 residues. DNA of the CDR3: TGTGCCAGCTCAAAGGGACAGGGATCGGACAATGAGCAGTTCTTC. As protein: CASSKGQGSDNEQFF. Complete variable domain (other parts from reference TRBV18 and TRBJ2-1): NAGVMQNPRHLVRRRGQEARLRCSPMKGHSHVYWYRQLPEEGLKFMVYLQKENIIDESGMPKERFSAEFPKEGPSILRIQQVVRGDSAAYFCASSKGQGSDNEQFFGPGTRLTVL.

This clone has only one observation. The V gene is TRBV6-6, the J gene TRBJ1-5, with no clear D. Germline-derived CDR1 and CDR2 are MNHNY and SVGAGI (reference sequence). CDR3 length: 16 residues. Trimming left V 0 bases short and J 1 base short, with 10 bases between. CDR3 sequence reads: CASSYSALGSNQPQHF. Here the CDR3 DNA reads TGTGCCAGCAGTTACTCTGCGCTAGGAAGCAATCAGCCCCAGCATTTT.

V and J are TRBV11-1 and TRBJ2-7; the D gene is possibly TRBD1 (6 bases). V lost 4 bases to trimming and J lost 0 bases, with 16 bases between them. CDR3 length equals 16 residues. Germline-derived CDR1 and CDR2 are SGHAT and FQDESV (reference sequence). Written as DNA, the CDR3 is TGTGCCAGCAGCTCCATACAGGGTACAAGCTCCTACGAGCAGTACTTC. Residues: CASSSIQGTSSYEQYF.

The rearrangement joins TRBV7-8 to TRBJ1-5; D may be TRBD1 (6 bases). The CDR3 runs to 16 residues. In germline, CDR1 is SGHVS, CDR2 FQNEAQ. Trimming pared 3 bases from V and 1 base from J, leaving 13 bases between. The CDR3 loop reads CASSFSSGQSNQPQHF. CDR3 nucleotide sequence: TGTGCCAGCAGCTTCTCGTCAGGACAGAGCAATCAGCCCCAGCATTTT.

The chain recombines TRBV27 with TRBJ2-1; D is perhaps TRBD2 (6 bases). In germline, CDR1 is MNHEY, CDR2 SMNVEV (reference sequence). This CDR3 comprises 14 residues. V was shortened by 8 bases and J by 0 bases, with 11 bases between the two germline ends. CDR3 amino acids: CASGGVSSYNEQFF. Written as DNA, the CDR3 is TGTGCCAGCGGCGGGGTGAGCTCCTACAATGAGCAGTTCTTC.

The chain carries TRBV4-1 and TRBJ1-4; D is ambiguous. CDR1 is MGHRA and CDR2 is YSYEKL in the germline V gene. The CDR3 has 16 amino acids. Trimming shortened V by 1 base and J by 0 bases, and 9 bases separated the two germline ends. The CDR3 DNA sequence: TGCGCCAGCAGCCAAGGAGGGCGGCCAACTAATGAAAAACTGTTTTTT. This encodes CASSQGGRPTNEKLFF.

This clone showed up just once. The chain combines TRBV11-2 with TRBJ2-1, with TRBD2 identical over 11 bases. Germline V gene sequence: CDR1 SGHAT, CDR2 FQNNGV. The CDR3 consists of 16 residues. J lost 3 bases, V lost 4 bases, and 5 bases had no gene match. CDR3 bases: TGTGCCAGCAGCTCCCTTACTAGCGGGGGCTACAATGAGCAGTTCTTC. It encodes CASSSLTSGGYNEQFF.

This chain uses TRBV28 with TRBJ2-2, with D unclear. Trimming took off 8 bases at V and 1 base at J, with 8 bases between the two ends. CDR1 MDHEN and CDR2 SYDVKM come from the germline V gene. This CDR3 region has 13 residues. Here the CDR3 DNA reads TGTGCCAGCCAAGGACGGAACACCGGGGAGCTGTTTTTT. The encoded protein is CASQGRNTGELFF.

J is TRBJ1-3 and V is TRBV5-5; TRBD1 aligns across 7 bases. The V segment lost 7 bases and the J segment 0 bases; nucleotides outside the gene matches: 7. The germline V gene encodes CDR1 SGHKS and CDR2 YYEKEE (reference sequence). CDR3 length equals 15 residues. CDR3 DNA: TGTGCCAGCCGGCGTTGGACAGGCTCTGGAAACACCATATATTTT. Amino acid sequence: CASRRWTGSGNTIYF.

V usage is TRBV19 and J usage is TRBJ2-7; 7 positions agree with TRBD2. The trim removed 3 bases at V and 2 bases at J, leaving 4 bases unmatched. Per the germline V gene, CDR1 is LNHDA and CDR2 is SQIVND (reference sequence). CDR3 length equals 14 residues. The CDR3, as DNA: TGTGCCAGTAGTATCGCGGGAGTCCCCTACGAGCAGTACTTC. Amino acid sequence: CASSIAGVPYEQYF.

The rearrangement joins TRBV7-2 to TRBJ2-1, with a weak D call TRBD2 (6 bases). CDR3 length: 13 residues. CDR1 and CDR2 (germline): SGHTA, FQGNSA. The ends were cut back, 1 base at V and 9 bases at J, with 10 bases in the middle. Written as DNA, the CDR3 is TGTGCCAGCAGCTTAGGGGGGGTTGGTGAGCAGTTCTTC. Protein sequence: CASSLGGVGEQFF.

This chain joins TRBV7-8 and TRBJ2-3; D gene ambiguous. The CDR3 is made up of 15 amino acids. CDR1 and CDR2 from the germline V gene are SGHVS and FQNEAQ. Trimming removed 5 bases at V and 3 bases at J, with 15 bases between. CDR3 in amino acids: CASSRLRPETDTQYF. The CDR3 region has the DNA TGTGCCAGCAGCCGCCTTAGGCCCGAGACAGATACGCAGTATTTT.

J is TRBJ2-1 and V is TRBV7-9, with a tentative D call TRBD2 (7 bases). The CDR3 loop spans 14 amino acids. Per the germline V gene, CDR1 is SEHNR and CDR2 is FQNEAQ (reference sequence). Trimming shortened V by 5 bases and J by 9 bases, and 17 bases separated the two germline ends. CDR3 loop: CASSEGGLPGEQFF. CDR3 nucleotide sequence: TGTGCCAGCAGCGAGGGGGGGTTGCCGGGTGAGCAGTTCTTC. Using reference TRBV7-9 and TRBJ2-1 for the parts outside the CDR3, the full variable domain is DTGVSQNPRHKITKRGQNVTFRCDPISEHNRLYWYRQTLGQGPEFLTYFQNEAQLEKSRLLSDRFSAERPKGSFSTLEIQRTEQGDSAMYLCASSEGGLPGEQFFGPGTRLTVL.

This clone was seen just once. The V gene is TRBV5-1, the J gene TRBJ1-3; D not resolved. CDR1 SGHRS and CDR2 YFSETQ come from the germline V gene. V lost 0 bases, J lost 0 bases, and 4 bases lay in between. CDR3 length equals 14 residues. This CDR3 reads CASSLDLSGNTIYF. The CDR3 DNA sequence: TGCGCCAGCAGCTTGGATCTCTCTGGAAACACCATATATTTT.

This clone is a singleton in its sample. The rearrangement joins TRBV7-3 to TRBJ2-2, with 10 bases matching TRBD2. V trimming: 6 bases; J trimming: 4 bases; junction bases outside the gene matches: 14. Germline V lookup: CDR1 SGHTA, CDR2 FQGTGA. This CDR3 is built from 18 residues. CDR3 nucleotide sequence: TGTGCCAGCAGTCTTATTTCCGGGACTAGCGCGCTCACCGGGGAGCTGTTTTTT. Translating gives CASSLISGTSALTGELFF.

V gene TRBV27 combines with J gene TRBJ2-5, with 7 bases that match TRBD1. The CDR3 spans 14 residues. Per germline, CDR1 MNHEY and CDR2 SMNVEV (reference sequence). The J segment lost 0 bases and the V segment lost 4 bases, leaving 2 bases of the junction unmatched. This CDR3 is CASSSTGHQETQYF. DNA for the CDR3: TGTGCCAGCAGTTCGACAGGGCACCAAGAGACCCAGTACTTC.

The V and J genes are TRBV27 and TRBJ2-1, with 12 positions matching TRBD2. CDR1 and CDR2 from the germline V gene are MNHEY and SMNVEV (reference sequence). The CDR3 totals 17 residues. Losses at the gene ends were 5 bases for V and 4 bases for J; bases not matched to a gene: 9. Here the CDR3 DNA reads TGTGCCAGCAGTCAAGACCTAGCGGGAGGGACTTACAATGAGCAGTTCTTC. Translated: CASSQDLAGGTYNEQFF.

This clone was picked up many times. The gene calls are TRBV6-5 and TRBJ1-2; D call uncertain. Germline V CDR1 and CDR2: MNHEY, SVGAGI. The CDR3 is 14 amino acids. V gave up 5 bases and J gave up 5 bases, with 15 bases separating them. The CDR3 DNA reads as TGTGCCAGCAGTATCCGGGTCGGTTGGTATGGCTACACCTTC. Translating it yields CASSIRVGWYGYTF.